Following are 4 T cell receptor beta chains from one sample sequenced in a study of technical replicates of blood from several donors. The repertoire was sequenced with immunoSEQ multiplex PCR; TCRdb's copy has only in-frame clones and lacks some. The sample records tens of thousands of clones, 95% to 98% being singletons. Sequenced: T cells isolated from PBMCs. These receptors came from a human donor in good health.

The rearrangement uses TRBV4-1 and TRBJ2-3; D possibly corresponds to TRBD2 (6 bases). CDR1 and CDR2 (germline): MGHRA, YSYEKL. Deletions cut 7 bases from V and 0 bases from J, with 11 bases between. The CDR3 runs to 14 residues. The CDR3 nucleotides are TGCGCCAGCAAACGGGACTCGAGCACAGATACGCAGTATTTT. Protein sequence: CASKRDSSTDTQYF.

The gene calls are TRBV27 and TRBJ2-7; 8 positions agree with TRBD2. The CDR3 has 13 amino acids. Germline assignment: CDR1 MNHEY and CDR2 SMNVEV (reference sequence). The trim removed 2 bases at V and 7 bases at J, leaving 4 bases unmatched. DNA of the CDR3: TGTGCCAGCAGTTTAGGCGGGAGGCGTGAGCAGTACTTC. It is translated as CASSLGGRREQYF.

The CDR3 sequence is CASSYGQFNQPQHF. The CDR3 DNA reads as TGTGCCAGCAGTTACGGACAGTTCAATCAGCCCCAGCATTTT. The J gene is TRBJ1-5, the V gene TRBV6-5; tentative D call: TRBD1 (6 bases). V was clipped by 2 bases and J by 3 bases, with 8 bases between them. The CDR3 runs 14 residues. Germline CDR1 MNHEY, CDR2 SVGAGI.

J is TRBJ2-7 and V is TRBV7-2; D perhaps matches TRBD1 (5 bases). The CDR3 consists of 13 residues. Looked up from germline, CDR1 is SGHTA and CDR2 is FQGNSA. V was shortened by 3 bases and J by 6 bases, with 12 bases between the two germline ends. This CDR3 reads CASSFVHRFEQYF. CDR3 in DNA: TGTGCCAGCAGCTTTGTCCACAGGTTCGAGCAGTACTTC.